A selection of T cell receptor beta chains follows, all from one sample in a study of early T cells in non-severe SARS-CoV-2 infection. TCRdb passed the 5' RACE reads through MiXCR, listing each CDR3 protein once. The sample contains about 58,000 distinct CDR3 sequences, 9.5% to 15% of which appear only once. The sequencing input was whole blood. The receptors shown here come from an adult who was a healthcare worker with PCR-confirmed SARS-CoV-2 infection or an uninfected control (not recorded which). CDR3s include the opening cysteine and the closing phenylalanine or tryptophan. Each record gives: D gene, clone size, V gene, J gene, CDR3 protein, CDR3 DNA. A D gene is named only where the DNA matches it firmly. Some rows mark clone size as missing; the rest say once, few, many or name a class of expanded clone.

.	.	TRBV5-6	TRBJ1-4	CASSLFQVTENCFF	.
TRBD2	many	TRBV6-9	TRBJ2-7	CARRTSHYEQYF	TGTGCCAGAAGGACTAGTCACTACGAGCAGTACTTC
.	few	TRBV12-3/TRBV12-4	TRBJ1-2	CASSLGQSGYTF	TGTGCCAGCAGTTTAGGACAGTCTGGCTACACCTTC
.	many	TRBV5-4	TRBJ2-3	CASSRQVQRGDTQYF	TGTGCCAGCAGCCGACAGGTCCAGCGGGGAGATACGCAGTATTTT
TRBD2	few	TRBV7-2	TRBJ2-7	CASSPGTSGTAYF	TGTGCCAGCAGCCCCGGGACTAGCGGGACAGCGTACTTC
.	many	TRBV9	TRBJ2-7	CASSVGDDFYEWDEQYF	TGTGCCAGCAGCGTAGGAGATGATTTTTACGAGTGGGACGAGCAGTACTTC
TRBD2	few	TRBV7-2	TRBJ2-7	CASSLEPGTSGSGYEQYF	TGTGCCAGCAGCTTAGAACCCGGGACTAGCGGGAGTGGGTACGAGCAGTACTTC
TRBD1	.	TRBV20-1	TRBJ1-6	CSARAPTGNNSPLHF	TGCAGTGCTAGGGCCCCGACAGGGAATAATTCACCCCTCCACTTT
.	many	TRBV6-5	TRBJ2-5	CASMGVQKTEETQYF	TGTGCCAGCATGGGGGTCCAAAAAACCGAAGAGACCCAGTACTTC
.	many	TRBV5-1	TRBJ2-1	CASSFGMIVNEQFF	TGCGCCAGCAGCTTTGGTATGATAGTAAATGAGCAGTTCTTC
TRBD1	.	TRBV19	TRBJ2-7	CASSAGTGPYEQYF	TGTGCCAGTAGTGCCGGGACAGGCCCCTACGAGCAGTACTTC
.	many	TRBV5-5	TRBJ1-1	CASSSAGGYTEAFF	TGTGCCAGCAGCTCGGCCGGCGGCTACACTGAAGCTTTCTTT
.	few	TRBV6-8	TRBJ1-4	CASFSCPDRGSNEKLFF	TGTGCCAGCTTTTCTTGTCCGGACAGAGGGTCTAATGAAAAACTGTTTTTT
TRBD1	.	TRBV29-1	TRBJ1-1	CSVRTGGITEAFF	TGCAGCGTGAGGACAGGGGGCATCACTGAAGCTTTCTTT
TRBD2	.	TRBV6-5	TRBJ2-3	CASTPLGAGRSTDTQYF	TGTGCCAGCACTCCCCTTGGAGCGGGGCGTAGCACAGATACGCAGTATTTT
.	many	TRBV7-2	TRBJ2-3	CASSLDLGPTDTQYF	TGTGCCAGCAGCTTAGATTTAGGGCCCACAGATACGCAGTATTTT
.	few	TRBV19	TRBJ1-2	CASSLQRTSGGGYTF	TGTGCCAGTAGTCTGCAAAGGACCTCAGGAGGTGGCTACACCTTC
.	.	TRBV9	TRBJ1-1	CASSVGGLSNTEAFF	TGTGCCAGCAGCGTAGGGGGGCTTTCGAACACTGAAGCTTTCTTT
.	many	TRBV6-5	TRBJ1-2	CASSYSLGRLNYGYTF	TGTGCCAGCAGTTACTCCCTGGGGAGATTAAACTATGGCTACACCTTC
.	.	TRBV29-1	TRBJ2-7	CSVEKSYEQYF	TGCAGCGTTGAAAAGTCCTACGAGCAGTACTTC
TRBD2	many	TRBV20-1	TRBJ2-1	CSALSGTSGKPYNEQFF	TGCAGTGCTCTTTCGGGGACTAGCGGAAAACCCTACAATGAGCAGTTCTTC
.	few	TRBV30	TRBJ1-5	CAWSIRRNQPQHF	TGTGCCTGGAGTATACGGCGCAATCAGCCCCAGCATTTT
TRBD1	many	TRBV29-1	TRBJ2-7	CSVGDRGLYEQYF	TGCAGCGTTGGGGACAGGGGGCTTTACGAGCAGTACTTC
.	few	TRBV25-1	TRBJ2-7	CASSEWRGSYEQYF	TGTGCCAGCAGTGAATGGCGGGGATCCTACGAGCAGTACTTC
TRBD2	many	TRBV7-9	TRBJ2-5	CASSQSGRETQYF	TGTGCCAGCAGCCAGAGCGGGAGGGAGACCCAGTACTTC
TRBD1	many	TRBV6-5	TRBJ1-1	CASYSTAGGTEAFF	TGTGCCAGCTATTCTACGGCAGGGGGCACTGAAGCTTTCTTT
.	.	TRBV20-1	TRBJ1-6	CSARGTVVNSPLHF	TGCAGTGCTAGAGGAACGGTCGTTAATTCACCCCTCCACTTT
.	.	TRBV20-1	TRBJ1-2	CTTRQDNYGYTF	TGCACTACAAGACAGGATAACTATGGCTACACCTTC
TRBD2	.	TRBV24-1	TRBJ2-2	CATSEAQGLAGGPAGELFF	TGTGCCACCAGTGAGGCCCAGGGACTAGCGGGAGGGCCCGCCGGGGAGCTGTTTTTT
.	many	TRBV9	TRBJ1-2	CASSAEFDQAYTF	TGTGCCAGCAGCGCCGAGTTCGACCAGGCCTACACCTTC
.	.	TRBV30	TRBJ2-2	CAWMRGELFF	TGTGCCTGGATGCGAGGGGAGCTGTTTTTT
.	.	TRBV20-1	TRBJ1-1	CCAPREGTEAFF	TGCTGTGCTCCCCGGGAAGGCACTGAAGCTTTCTTT